This T cell receptor beta chain was observed in a study of beta chain features in type 1 diabetes. The whole isolated RNA underwent reverse transcription, so sequencing captured expressed TCRB transcripts. Produced via immunoSEQ multiplex PCR; TCRdb's table is partial and in-frame only. The sample holds 500,000 to 850,000 clones; more than 13% are singletons and the top ten take roughly 0.04%. With 7 bases removed from V and 0 bases from J, the gap between germline ends came to 12 bases. The CDR3 contains 14 residues. Germline V gives CDR1 MNHNY, CDR2 SVGAGI (reference sequence). Sorting with CD45RO/CCR7/CD25/CD127/CD95/CD27 yielded naive, central memory, regulatory and stem-like memory CD4+ cells. This clone was observed once. Its antigen is unidentified. Study-wide findings and caveats: Naive, central memory and Treg TCRB repertoires seemed to resemble each other more closely in patients than they did in healthy donors. Unsettled here was the matter of whether HLA type influences TCRB rearrangement. All four CD4+ subsets of Type 1 diabetes patients contained TCRB CDR3s that were moderately but significantly shorter. Any PCR bias toward short templates would affect both groups alike.

The sequence was obtained from a man between 18 and 35 years old with type 1 diabetes. V is TRBV6-6 and J is TRBJ1-2; the D is unclear. What was sequenced was naive CD4+ T cells from blood. The CDR3 nucleotides read TGTGCCAGCAAGGCCGGGTCTTCTAACTATGGCTACACCTTC. The encoded protein is CASKAGSSNYGYTF.